What follows describes a single TCR beta chain. This entry is derived from a study of cytomegalovirus exposure and HLA in healthy donors. The PCR had 60 Vbeta and 13 Jbeta primers. TCRdb keeps only in-frame clones here, not all; method: immunoSEQ multiplex PCR. The profile shows around 110,000 clones, around 86% of them singletons. In germline, CDR1 is SGHTA, CDR2 FQGNSA. CDR3 size: 16 residues. Trimming removed 2 bases from V and 3 bases from J; junction bases left unmatched: 4. The chain joins TRBV7-2 to TRBJ2-3; 11 bases are a match to TRBD2. The sequencing input was PBMCs. The sequence derives from a woman younger than 45 in good health and CMV-seronegative. The CDR3 region has the DNA TGTGCCAGCAGCTTATCGGCTAGCGGGAGGACAGATACGCAGTATTTT. Its translation: CASSLSASGRTDTQYF. The full variable domain, its missing parts supplied by reference TRBV7-2 and TRBJ2-3, is GAGVSQSPSNKVTEKGKDVELRCDPISGHTALYWYRQSLGQGLEFLIYFQGNSAPDKSGLPSDRFSAERTGGSVSTLTIQRTQQEDSAVYLCASSLSASGRTDTQYFGPGTRLTVL.